This is a list of T cell receptor beta chains from one sample in a study of cytomegalovirus exposure and HLA in healthy donors. TCRdb's copy holds only in-frame clones and misses some; the assay was immunoSEQ multiplex PCR. Here the sample spans approximately 210,000 clones, approximately 87% being singletons. The source material was PBMCs. These receptors all stem from a man under 40 in good health and CMV-seronegative. Each CDR3 is given with its conserved first and last residue. The D gene is left open where the match is weak. A row's size may be missing; if present it is once, few, many or a size class.

abundance	v_gene	d_gene	j_gene	CDR3aa	CDR3nt
few	TRBV6-6	TRBD1	TRBJ2-7	CASRPGQGFYEQYF	TGTGCCAGCAGACCGGGACAGGGGTTCTACGAGCAGTACTTC
-	TRBV19	TRBD1	TRBJ2-7	CASSIGGQGPYEQYF	TGTGCCAGTAGTATAGGGGGACAGGGACCCTACGAGCAGTACTTC
-	TRBV11-2	TRBD1	TRBJ2-1	CASNPDRGVDGGQFF	TGTGCCAGCAACCCCGACAGGGGGGTTGATGGTGGGCAGTTCTTC
-	TRBV7-9	-	TRBJ2-1	CASSLRPADLSYNEQFF	TGTGCCAGCAGCTTACGTCCCGCAGACTTATCCTACAATGAGCAGTTCTTC
-	TRBV6-6	-	TRBJ1-2	CASSSPGQGSGGYTF	TGTGCCAGCAGTAGTCCGGGACAAGGGAGCGGTGGCTACACCTTC
-	TRBV5-6	TRBD1	TRBJ1-1	CASIQGTGGPMNTEAFF	TGTGCCAGCATCCAAGGGACAGGGGGTCCAATGAACACTGAAGCTTTCTTT
-	TRBV11-1	TRBD2	TRBJ2-7	CASSFGLAGYEQYF	TGTGCCAGCAGCTTTGGGCTAGCGGGCTACGAGCAGTACTTC
-	TRBV7-2	TRBD1	TRBJ1-2	CASSLSQGAGGYTF	TGTGCCAGCAGCCTCAGCCAGGGGGCAGGGGGCTACACCTTC
once	TRBV25-1	-	TRBJ2-7	CASSEYLSYEQYF	TGTGCCAGCAGTGAATACCTCTCCTACGAGCAGTACTTC
-	TRBV4-3	-	TRBJ2-1	CASSNGGRFSYNEQFF	TGCGCCAGCAGCAATGGAGGACGATTCTCCTACAATGAGCAGTTCTTC
-	TRBV19	TRBD1	TRBJ1-1	CASSWTGNTEAFF	TGTGCCAGTAGTTGGACAGGGAACACTGAAGCTTTCTTT
few	TRBV5-1	TRBD1	TRBJ2-5	CASSLIGGTGRETQYF	TGCGCCAGCAGCTTGATCGGTGGGACAGGGAGGGAGACCCAGTACTTC
-	TRBV5-1	-	TRBJ2-1	CASSLSGSDNEQFF	TGCGCCAGCAGCTTGTCAGGGTCAGACAATGAGCAGTTCTTC
-	TRBV6-5	TRBD1	TRBJ1-4	CASSGGQAGEKLFF	TGTGCCAGCAGTGGGGGACAGGCTGGCGAAAAACTGTTTTTT
-	TRBV18	-	TRBJ1-4	CASSGLRGEEKLFF	TGTGCCAGCTCAGGCCTTCGGGGTGAGGAAAAACTGTTTTTT
-	TRBV11-3	TRBD1	TRBJ2-1	CASSLGTAYNEQFF	TGTGCCAGCAGCCTCGGGACAGCCTACAATGAGCAGTTCTTC
-	TRBV6-6	-	TRBJ2-1	CASSYTRQEYNEQFF	TGTGCCAGCAGTTACACGCGACAGGAGTACAATGAGCAGTTCTTC
-	TRBV18	-	TRBJ1-1	CASSGGVNTEAFF	TGTGCCAGCTCAGGAGGGGTGAACACTGAAGCTTTCTTT
once	TRBV19	-	TRBJ1-3	CASSIGEESGNTIYF	TGTGCCAGTAGTATTGGTGAGGAGTCTGGAAACACCATATATTTT
once	TRBV4-2	-	TRBJ2-2	CASSQAQNTGELFF	TGTGCCAGCAGCCAAGCCCAGAACACCGGGGAGCTGTTTTTT
-	TRBV2	-	TRBJ2-2	CASSEYRAGELFF	TGTGCCAGCAGTGAATATAGAGCCGGGGAGCTGTTTTTT
-	TRBV11-2	TRBD1	TRBJ2-7	CASSFPTGGRTYEQYF	TGTGCCAGCAGCTTCCCGACAGGGGGGAGAACCTACGAGCAGTACTTC
-	TRBV29-1	TRBD1	TRBJ1-2	CSVETTDRGGGYTF	TGCAGCGTTGAGACAACGGACAGGGGGGGCGGCTACACCTTC
-	TRBV4-3	-	TRBJ2-3	CASSQGVRGDTQYF	TGCGCCAGCAGCCAAGGGGTCAGGGGTGATACGCAGTATTTT
-	TRBV29-1	TRBD2	TRBJ2-7	CSVEQRGTYEQYF	TGCAGCGTTGAACAGCGGGGAACCTACGAGCAGTACTTC
-	TRBV14	TRBD1	TRBJ1-4	CASSPTGGSFNEKLFF	TGTGCCAGCAGCCCCACAGGGGGGTCGTTTAATGAAAAACTGTTTTTT
-	TRBV27	-	TRBJ2-6	CASSLSQGSGLAGANVLTF	TGTGCCAGCAGTTTATCCCAGGGTTCGGGTCTTGCTGGGGCCAACGTCCTGACTTTC
few	TRBV14	-	TRBJ2-2	CASSQLHTGELFF	TGTGCCAGCAGCCAACTTCACACCGGGGAGCTGTTTTTT
-	TRBV5-6	-	TRBJ2-1	CASSPDTYNEQFF	TGTGCCAGCAGCCCGGACACTTACAATGAGCAGTTCTTC
-	TRBV4-2	-	TRBJ2-7	CASSQGGEGYEQYF	TGTGCCAGCAGCCAAGGAGGCGAGGGCTACGAGCAGTACTTC
-	TRBV5-1	TRBD1	TRBJ2-6	CASSLTGDLPGANGLTF	TGCGCCAGCAGCTTGACAGGGGATCTCCCTGGGGCCAACGGCCTGACTTTC
once	TRBV4-3	TRBD1	TRBJ2-4	CASSQDPGQGALSKNIQYF	TGCGCCAGCAGCCAGGATCCGGGACAGGGGGCGCTTAGCAAAAACATTCAGTACTTC
-	TRBV18	-	TRBJ2-5	CASSPSITVKGETQYF	TGTGCCAGCTCACCAAGTATTACAGTAAAGGGGGAGACCCAGTACTTC
-	TRBV2	-	TRBJ2-5	CASRTPPETQYF	TGTGCCAGCAGGACACCCCCCGAGACCCAGTACTTC
few	TRBV25-1	-	TRBJ1-1	CASSELGLSGAFF	TGTGCCAGCAGTGAACTTGGCTTGTCTGGAGCTTTCTTT
-	TRBV7-2	TRBD2	TRBJ2-7	CASSGLAGGFGQYF	TGTGCCAGCAGCGGTCTAGCGGGGGGGTTCGGGCAGTACTTC
-	TRBV4-1	-	TRBJ1-1	CASSQEPMGSGEITEAFF	TGCGCCAGCAGCCAAGAACCCATGGGCTCGGGAGAGATCACTGAAGCTTTCTTT
-	TRBV19	-	TRBJ2-6	CASTGLASGANVLTF	TGTGCCAGTACAGGGCTAGCGTCGGGGGCCAACGTCCTGACTTTC
-	TRBV4-3	TRBD2	TRBJ2-3	CASSQTTLAGGGDTQYF	TGCGCCAGCAGCCAAACTACCCTAGCGGGGGGCGGGGATACGCAGTATTTT
-	TRBV7-2	-	TRBJ2-2	CASSYPTSFSGELFF	TGTGCCAGCAGCTACCCCACGTCCTTCAGCGGGGAGCTGTTTTTT
-	TRBV11-1	TRBD2	TRBJ2-1	CASSYGLAGSDEQFF	TGTGCCAGCAGTTACGGACTAGCGGGATCTGATGAGCAGTTCTTC
-	TRBV6-1	TRBD1	TRBJ1-5	CASSGIDRGGYQPQHF	TGTGCCAGCAGTGGAATTGACAGGGGAGGGTATCAGCCCCAGCATTTT
-	TRBV7-9	TRBD1	TRBJ2-7	CASSLDPGRGLLYEQYF	TGTGCCAGCAGCTTAGATCCGGGCAGGGGGCTATTGTACGAGCAGTACTTC
-	TRBV6-4	-	TRBJ1-2	CASSDLRGLGYTF	TGTGCCAGCAGTGACCTCCGGGGACTTGGCTACACCTTC
-	TRBV6-6	-	TRBJ1-1	CASRHRENTEAFF	TGTGCCAGCAGGCACAGGGAGAACACTGAAGCTTTCTTT
-	TRBV6-1	-	TRBJ2-3	CASSEQTDTQYF	TGTGCCAGCAGTGAACAAACAGATACGCAGTATTTT
-	TRBV6-6	-	TRBJ1-1	CASSYSSVIEAFF	TGTGCCAGCAGTTACTCGTCCGTAATTGAAGCTTTCTTT
-	TRBV19	-	TRBJ1-1	CASSIYAGGSTEAFF	TGTGCCAGTAGTATCTACGCGGGGGGGTCCACTGAAGCTTTCTTT
-	TRBV5-4	-	TRBJ2-7	CASSPRQASSYEQYF	TGTGCCAGCAGCCCCCGACAGGCGAGCTCCTACGAGCAGTACTTC
-	TRBV5-4	TRBD2	TRBJ2-3	CASSFDVASGTRNTQYF	TGTGCCAGCAGTTTTGATGTGGCTAGCGGGACTAGGAATACGCAGTATTTT
-	TRBV2	-	TRBJ1-1	CASSLKRAGGTEAFF	TGTGCCAGCAGTCTAAAAAGGGCCGGCGGGACTGAAGCTTTCTTT
-	TRBV28	-	TRBJ2-7	CASSLADSVSYEQYF	TGTGCCAGCAGTTTAGCGGACAGCGTCTCCTACGAGCAGTACTTC
-	TRBV6-1	TRBD2	TRBJ2-7	CASSEIGGLAGLISSYEQYF	TGTGCCAGCAGTGAAATTGGGGGACTAGCGGGTCTTATAAGCTCCTACGAGCAGTACTTC
-	TRBV7-2	-	TRBJ2-6	CASSARARQYSGANVLTF	TGTGCCAGCAGCGCTAGGGCCCGACAGTACTCTGGGGCCAACGTCCTGACTTTC
few	TRBV6-5	TRBD1	TRBJ1-1	CASHTGGGAREAFF	TGTGCCAGCCACACGGGAGGGGGCGCCCGTGAAGCTTTCTTT
-	TRBV7-9	TRBD2	TRBJ2-5	CASSPSVTGTSVQYF	TGTGCCAGCAGCCCCTCCGTAACCGGGACTAGCGTGCAGTACTTC
-	TRBV6-6	TRBD1	TRBJ1-4	CASSGQLNEKLFF	TGTGCCAGCTCGGGACAGCTTAATGAAAAACTGTTTTTT